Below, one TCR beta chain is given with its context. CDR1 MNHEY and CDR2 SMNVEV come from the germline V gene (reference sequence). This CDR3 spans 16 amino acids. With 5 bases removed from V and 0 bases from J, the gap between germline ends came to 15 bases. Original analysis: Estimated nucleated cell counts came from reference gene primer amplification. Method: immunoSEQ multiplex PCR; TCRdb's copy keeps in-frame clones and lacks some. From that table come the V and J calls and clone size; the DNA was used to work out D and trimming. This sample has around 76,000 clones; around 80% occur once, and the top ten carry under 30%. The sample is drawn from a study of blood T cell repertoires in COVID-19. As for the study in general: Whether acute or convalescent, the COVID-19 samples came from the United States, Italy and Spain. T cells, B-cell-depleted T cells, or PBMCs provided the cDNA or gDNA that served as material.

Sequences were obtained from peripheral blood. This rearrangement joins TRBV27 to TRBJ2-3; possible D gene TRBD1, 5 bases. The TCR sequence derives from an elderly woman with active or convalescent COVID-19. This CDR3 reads CASSQGWAASTDTQYF. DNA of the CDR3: TGTGCCAGCAGTCAGGGCTGGGCAGCTAGCACAGATACGCAGTATTTT.